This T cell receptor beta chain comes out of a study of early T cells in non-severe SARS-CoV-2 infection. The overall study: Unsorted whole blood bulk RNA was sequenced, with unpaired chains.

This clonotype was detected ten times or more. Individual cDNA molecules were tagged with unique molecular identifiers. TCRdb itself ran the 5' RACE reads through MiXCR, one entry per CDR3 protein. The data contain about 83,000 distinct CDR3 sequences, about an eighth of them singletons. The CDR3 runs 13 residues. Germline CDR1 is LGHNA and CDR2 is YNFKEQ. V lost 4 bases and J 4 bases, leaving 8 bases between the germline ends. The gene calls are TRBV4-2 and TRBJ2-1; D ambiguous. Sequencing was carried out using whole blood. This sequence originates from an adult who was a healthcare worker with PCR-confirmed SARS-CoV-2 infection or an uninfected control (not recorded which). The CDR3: CASSRAEYNEQFF. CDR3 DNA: TGTGCCAGCAGCCGGGCAGAGTACAATGAGCAGTTCTTC.